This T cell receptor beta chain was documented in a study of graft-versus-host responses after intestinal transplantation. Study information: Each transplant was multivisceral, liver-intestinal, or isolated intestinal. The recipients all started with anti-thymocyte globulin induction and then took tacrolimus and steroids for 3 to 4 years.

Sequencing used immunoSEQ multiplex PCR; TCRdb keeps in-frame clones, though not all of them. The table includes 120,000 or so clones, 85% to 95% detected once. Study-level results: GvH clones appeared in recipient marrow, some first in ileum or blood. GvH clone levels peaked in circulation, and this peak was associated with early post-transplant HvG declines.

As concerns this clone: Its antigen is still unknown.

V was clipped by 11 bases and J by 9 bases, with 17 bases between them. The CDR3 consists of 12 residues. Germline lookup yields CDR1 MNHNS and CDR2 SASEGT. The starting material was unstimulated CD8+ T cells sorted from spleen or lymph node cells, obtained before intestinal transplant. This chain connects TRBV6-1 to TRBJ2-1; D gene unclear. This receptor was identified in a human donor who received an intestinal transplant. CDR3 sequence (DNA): TGTGCCGCCGGCGTAGTGCTGATTGAGCAGTTCTTC. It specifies CAAGVVLIEQFF.